This T cell receptor beta chain was sequenced in a study of blood T cell repertoires in COVID-19. Overall study context: T cells, B-cell-depleted T cells, or PBMCs provided the cDNA or gDNA that served as material.

Germline values: CDR1 MNHEY, CDR2 SVGAGI. The CDR3 consists of 15 residues. Deletions cut 8 bases from V and 2 bases from J, with 18 bases between. The table came from immunoSEQ multiplex PCR; TCRdb's copy has only in-frame clones and leaves some out. The sample holds 3,000 to 4,000 clones, approximately 84% seen once. The source is a human donor in a cohort sampled during active COVID-19. The chain is built from TRBV6-5 and TRBJ2-5; possibly TRBD2 for D (5 bases). The sequenced material came from peripheral blood. In DNA, the CDR3 is TGTGCCAGCGCCGGCGCACTAGAGATTCAAGAGACCCAGTACTTC. This translates into CASAGALEIQETQYF.